Listed here are 22 T cell receptor beta chains from one sample, sequenced in a study of vaccination and CD4 T cells after COVID-19. The Oncomine TCR Beta short-read assay sequenced DNA from cultured CD4+ T cells. TCRdb reprocessed the PCR reads via MiXCR and lists one record per CDR3 protein. The data show around 27,000 distinct CDR3 sequences, about 35% seen once. Antigen specificity for these receptors is unknown. Specified time point: late sampling 161 to 241 days after vaccination in three convalescent patients. Specified treatment: approximately nine-day PBMC culture with coronavirus spike peptide pools or control peptides (ViraFEST assay). This material consisted of CD4+ T cells from blood, cultured in vitro, taken about 7 months after SARS-CoV-2 vaccination. The receptors shown here come from a human donor who had recovered from COVID-19.

This clonotype was seen more than once but under ten times. The J gene is TRBJ2-3, the V gene TRBV24-1; D gene uncertain. Deletions cut 3 bases from V and 2 bases from J, with 2 bases between. Germline V gene lookup returns CDR1 KGHDR and CDR2 SFDVKD. The CDR3 is 12 residues long. The CDR3, as DNA: TGTGCCACCAGTGATGACACAGATACGCAGTATTTT. Translation: CATSDDTDTQYF.

Within the sample, this clonotype is medium-sized. The rearrangement joins TRBV20-1 to TRBJ1-3, with D unresolved. Germline values: CDR1 DFQATT, CDR2 SNEGSKA (reference sequence). V was cut by 0 bases and J by 2 bases, with 11 bases left in between. The CDR3 extends over 15 amino acids. The CDR3 DNA is TGCAGTGCTAGAGAGTTGGGCAGCCCTGGAAACACCATATATTTT. This translates into CSARELGSPGNTIYF.

V gene TRBV27 combines with J gene TRBJ2-1, with 12 nucleotides matching TRBD2. V lost 3 bases to trimming and J lost 3 bases; unmatched junction nucleotides: 6. The CDR3 spans 17 residues. Germline V gene data show CDR1 as MNHEY and CDR2 as SMNVEV (reference sequence). CDR3 region: CASSLSTSGRHYNEQFF. The CDR3 coding sequence is TGTGCCAGCAGTTTGTCGACTAGCGGGAGACACTACAATGAGCAGTTCTTC.

The CDR3 DNA reads as TGTGCCAGCAGCCTTCTAGCGGGAGGGCCTGGCGAGCAGTTCTTC. This encodes CASSLLAGGPGEQFF. The rearrangement joins TRBV27 to TRBJ2-1, with 12 bases lining up with TRBD2. This CDR3 spans 15 amino acids. Germline lookup yields CDR1 MNHEY and CDR2 SMNVEV (reference sequence). After removal of 6 bases from V and 10 bases from J, the junction contained 10 bases not matched to a gene.

The chain uses TRBV2 and TRBJ2-5; TRBD1 might be the D (7 bases). The CDR3 covers 15 residues. The germline gives CDR1 SNHLY, CDR2 FYNNEI. With 6 bases removed from V and 2 bases from J, the gap between germline ends came to 16 bases. CDR3 residues: CASRAAQGGQETQYF. CDR3 DNA: TGTGCCAGCAGGGCTGCCCAGGGGGGACAAGAGACCCAGTACTTC.

About this clonotype itself: One end of the junction varies from germline; a read error may be responsible. CDR3 residues: CASSIFSRVNTEAFF. DNA for the CDR3: TGTGCCAGTAGTATCTTTTCCAGGGTGAATACTGAAGCTTTCTTT. This chain joins TRBV19 and TRBJ1-1; TRBD1 might be the D (5 bases). This CDR3 is built from 15 residues. The germline gives CDR1 LNHDA, CDR2 SQIVND (reference sequence).

This chain links TRBV21-1 with TRBJ1-5; the table gives TRBD1 as D, unverified against the DNA. TRBV21-1 is termed a pseudogene. The CDR3 consists of 14 residues. CDR3 DNA: TGTGCCAGCATTCCGGGGCCTAAGGTACAGCCCCAGCATTTT. Encoded protein: CASIPGPKVQPQHF.

The table lists this clonotype with a count of one. The chain carries TRBV20-1 and TRBJ2-1, with 11 nucleotides matching TRBD2. The CDR3 loop spans 13 amino acids. The ends lost 6 bases at V and 5 bases at J; junction bases unmatched: 3. CDR1 and CDR2 from the germline V gene are DFQATT and SNEGSKA (reference sequence). CDR3 coding DNA: TGCAGTGCCCCGGGACTAGCGGACAATGAGCAGTTCTTC. This gives the protein CSAPGLADNEQFF.

This chain links TRBV2 with TRBJ2-5, with D unresolved. Per the germline V gene, CDR1 is SNHLY and CDR2 is FYNNEI. The CDR3 spans 14 residues. Trimming left V 4 bases short and J 2 bases short, with 11 bases between. CDR3 region: CASSGGAIQETQYF. The CDR3 nucleotides are TGTGCCAGCAGTGGAGGAGCTATTCAAGAGACCCAGTACTTC. The whole variable domain, remainder taken from reference TRBV2 and TRBJ2-5, is EPEVTQTPSHQVTQMGQEVILRCVPISNHLYFYWYRQILGQKVEFLVSFYNNEISEKSEIFDDQFSVERPDGSNFTLKIRSTKLEDSAMYFCASSGGAIQETQYFGPGTRLLVL.

This clonotype was detected once. This chain connects TRBV12-3 or TRBV12-4 to TRBJ1-1; D might be TRBD1 (5 bases). Trimming stripped 6 bases from V and 5 bases from J, with 22 bases between. The CDR3 sequence is 16 residues long. In DNA form, the CDR3 reads TGTGCCAGCAGGCCGGGTTGGGGGGACGGGATGACTGAAGCTTTCTTT. Translated, it gives CASRPGWGDGMTEAFF.

This clonotype was detected a few times. The chain joins TRBV20-1 to TRBJ2-7; the match to TRBD2 covers 11 bases. Germline V gene sequence: CDR1 DFQATT, CDR2 SNEGSKA (reference sequence). Trimming at V came to 6 bases and at J to 4 bases, leaving 14 bases not matched to a gene. The CDR3 runs to 16 residues. The CDR3 is CSAKTSGSSGLYEQYF. DNA for the CDR3: TGCAGTGCCAAAACTAGCGGGAGCTCGGGTTTATACGAGCAGTACTTC.

This clonotype was seen a handful of times. DNA of the CDR3: TGCAGTGCTAGAGACGGCTCTAGCTCTGGGGCCAACGTCCTGACTTTC. Residues: CSARDGSSSGANVLTF. The J gene is TRBJ2-6, the V gene TRBV20-1, with D unresolved. The CDR3 runs to 16 residues. Germline assignment: CDR1 DFQATT and CDR2 SNEGSKA (reference sequence). V dropped 0 bases and J dropped 0 bases, with 9 bases sitting between them.

The CDR3 reads CASSLTGQGDQPQHF. In DNA, the CDR3 is TGTGCCAGCAGCTTAACAGGACAGGGGGATCAGCCCCAGCATTTT. This chain uses TRBV7-2 with TRBJ1-5; 10 nucleotides align to TRBD1. Germline CDR1 reads SGHTA; CDR2 reads FQGNSA. The CDR3 length is 15 residues. J lost 5 bases, V lost 2 bases, and 3 bases had no gene match.

This chain joins TRBV6-1 and TRBJ1-2, with 8 bases lining up with TRBD1. Germline V lookup: CDR1 MNHNS, CDR2 SASEGT. Trimming at V came to 6 bases and at J to 8 bases, leaving 11 bases not matched to a gene. The CDR3 sequence is 14 residues long. CDR3 DNA: TGTGCCAGCAGGCAAGGACAGGGATTGAGGGGCTACACCTTC. The encoded protein is CASRQGQGLRGYTF.

This clonotype came up a few times. This CDR3 is CASSLNGYEQYF. The CDR3 DNA sequence: TGTGCCAGCAGTTTGAATGGCTACGAGCAGTACTTC. J is TRBJ2-7 and V is TRBV12-3 or TRBV12-4; no reliable D call. The CDR3 sequence is 12 residues long. V lost 3 bases and J 3 bases, leaving 6 bases between the germline ends.

The J gene is TRBJ1-1, the V gene TRBV6-1; 7 bases agree with TRBD1. The CDR3 spans 12 residues. Germline CDR1 and CDR2: MNHNS and SASEGT. V gave up 11 bases and J gave up 1 base; unmatched junction bases: 4. CDR3 residues: CAGDRKNTEAFF. CDR3 DNA: TGTGCCGGGGACAGAAAGAACACTGAAGCTTTCTTT.

This clonotype occurred a few times. The chain employs TRBV20-1 and TRBJ2-7; perhaps TRBD1 as D (6 bases). V lost 6 bases and J 2 bases, leaving 17 bases between the germline ends. Germline CDR1 DFQATT, CDR2 SNEGSKA (reference sequence). This CDR3 comprises 14 residues. The DNA for the CDR3 is TGCAGTGCCATCCCTAACAGGGACCCCTACGAGCAGTACTTC. This translates into CSAIPNRDPYEQYF.

This clonotype was counted only a few times. The V and J genes are TRBV21-1 and TRBJ2-1; no check of the table's D call, TRBD2, against the DNA was made. TRBV21-1 is described as a pseudogene. The CDR3 is 19 residues long. The CDR3 loop reads CASSNWGGLAGGLVNEQFF. CDR3 sequence (DNA): TGTGCCAGCAGCAATTGGGGAGGACTAGCGGGAGGGTTGGTCAATGAGCAGTTCTTC.

This clonotype has just one count. CDR3 sequence reads: CASSNGGWDYNEQFF. The CDR3 DNA reads as TGTGCCAGCAGTAACGGCGGGTGGGACTACAATGAGCAGTTCTTC. The rearrangement links TRBV12-3 or TRBV12-4 to TRBJ2-1, with D possibly matching TRBD2 (5 bases). The V gene lost 5 bases and the J gene lost 3 bases, with 14 bases spanning the gap. The CDR3 loop spans 15 amino acids.

The V gene is TRBV10-3, the J gene TRBJ2-3, with 8 bases aligning to TRBD2. This CDR3 region has 14 residues. The germline gives CDR1 ENHRY, CDR2 SYGVKD. V gave up 10 bases and J gave up 2 bases; unmatched junction bases: 8. The CDR3 region is CATKILADTDTQYF. In DNA, the CDR3 is TGTGCCACGAAAATACTAGCGGACACAGATACGCAGTATTTT.

The rearrangement joins TRBV6-1 to TRBJ2-1; TRBD1 or TRBD2 may be the D gene (6 bases each). Germline V CDR1 and CDR2: MNHNS, SASEGT. The CDR3 is 14 amino acids. V lost 4 bases, J lost 4 bases, and 11 bases lay in between. The CDR3, as DNA: TGTGCCAGCAGTGTGCGGGACACTTACAATGAGCAGTTCTTC. Translated: CASSVRDTYNEQFF.

The chain uses TRBV7-6 and TRBJ2-1; D call uncertain. This CDR3 contains 13 residues. CDR1 SGHVS and CDR2 FNYEAQ come from the germline V gene. V lost 5 bases to trimming and J lost 5 bases, with 10 bases between them. CDR3 in amino acids: CASSRTWNNEQFF. Here the CDR3 DNA reads TGTGCCAGCAGCCGAACATGGAACAATGAGCAGTTCTTC. The variable domain in full, completed from reference TRBV7-6 and TRBJ2-1, reads GAGVSQSPRYKVTKRGQDVALRCDPISGHVSLYWYRQALGQGPEFLTYFNYEAQQDKSGLPNDRFSAERPEGSISTLTIQRTEQRDSAMYRCASSRTWNNEQFFGPGTRLTVL.